What follows describes a single T cell receptor beta chain. Indicated treatment: oral pan-JAK inhibitor, 5-10 mg twice daily. Following RNA extraction, reverse transcription yielded cDNA that acted as the sequencing template. Clones were sequenced by immunoSEQ multiplex PCR, and TCRdb holds only the in-frame ones, with some missing. Altogether 200,000 to 250,000 clones are present, 50% to 75% being singletons, with the ten largest covering around 3.9%. CDR3 size: 16 residues. Trimming took 2 bases from V and 4 from J; bases not matched to a gene: 13. Looked up from germline, CDR1 is GTSNPN and CDR2 is SVGIG (reference sequence). This sample stems from a study of CD8+ T cells in alopecia areata. Across the whole study: The investigators scored severity in treated patients by the percentage of affected scalp area.

This chain links TRBV30 with TRBJ1-1, with 7 positions matching TRBD1. The source material was CD4+ T cells sorted from blood, sampled at week 4, from a patient treated with tofacitinib. The clonotype originates from a human donor with alopecia areata. CDR3 in DNA: TGTGCCTGGAGTACGCCGGGACAGCTAAAGAGCACTGAAGCTTTCTTT. It translates to CAWSTPGQLKSTEAFF.